This T cell receptor beta chain stems from a study of tumor and adjacent non-tumor tissue in lung cancer. The overall study: Aged about 31 to 80 years, patients included 10 men and roughly five women with stage I to III disease. Samples averaged roughly 4 million productive TCRbeta reads each.

This sample's RNA came from whole unsorted tissue. Newly diagnosed lung cancer patients had thoracic surgery in China, August–November 2014, without prior chemotherapy. As to this clonotype: No conserved phenylalanine or tryptophan ends this CDR3, so it is likely a read error.

TCRbeta libraries were built with three rounds of nested PCR, modified from ARM-PCR. Each CDR3 protein is one row after TCRdb ran MiXCR on the multiplex PCR reads. The data show about 200,000 distinct CDR3 sequences, about 76% seen once. Per the germline V gene, CDR1 is MDHEN and CDR2 is SYDVKM. The CDR3 has 15 amino acids. After removal of 8 bases from V and 3 bases from J, the junction contained 9 bases not matched to a gene. The sequencing input was lung tumor tissue. The source is a man between 60 and 75 years old with non-small cell lung cancer. The V and J genes are TRBV28 and TRBJ2-3, with 9 bases fitting TRBD1. The CDR3 DNA reads TGTGCCAGCGATATCGAGGGACAGGGTACAGATACGCAGTATATT. It is translated as CASDIEGQGTDTQYI.